What follows is one TCR beta chain and its context. This entry belongs to a study of blood T cell repertoires in COVID-19. There are 15 residues in the CDR3. V was trimmed by 0 bases and J by 2 bases, leaving 12 bases between them. Germline V lookup: CDR1 SGDLS, CDR2 YYNGEE. How the authors handled the data: Scientists estimated how many nucleated cells there were by amplifying reference gene primers. Sequenced by immunoSEQ multiplex PCR; TCRdb stores in-frame clones only, minus some. V and J calls and clone size are as listed in that table; D and trimming were resolved from the DNA. The sample shows about 180,000 clones, roughly 87% of them seen only once.

The specimen sequenced was peripheral blood. This TCR derives from a young man who had recovered from COVID-19. This sequence joins TRBV9 and TRBJ2-7, with D maybe TRBD1 (5 bases). The CDR3 coding sequence is TGTGCCAGCAGCGTAGGGGGCGGCACCGCCTACGAGCAGTACTTC. Translated, it gives CASSVGGGTAYEQYF.